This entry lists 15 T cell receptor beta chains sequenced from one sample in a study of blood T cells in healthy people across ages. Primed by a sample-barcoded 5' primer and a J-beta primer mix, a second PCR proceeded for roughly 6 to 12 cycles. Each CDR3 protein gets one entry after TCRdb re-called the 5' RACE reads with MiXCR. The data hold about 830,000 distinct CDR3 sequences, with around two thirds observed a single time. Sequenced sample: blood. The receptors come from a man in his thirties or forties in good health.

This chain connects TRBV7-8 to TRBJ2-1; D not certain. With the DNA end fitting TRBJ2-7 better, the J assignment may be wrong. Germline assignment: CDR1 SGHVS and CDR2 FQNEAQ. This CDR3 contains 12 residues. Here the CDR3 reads CASSLAWVEQYF. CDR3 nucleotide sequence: TGTGCCAGCAGCTTAGCGTGGGTCGAGCAGTACTTC.

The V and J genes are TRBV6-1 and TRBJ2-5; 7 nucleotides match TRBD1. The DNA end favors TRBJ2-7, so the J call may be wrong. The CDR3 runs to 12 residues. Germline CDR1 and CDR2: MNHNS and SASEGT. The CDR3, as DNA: TGTGCCAGCATCCAGGGGGCCTACGAGCAGTACTTC. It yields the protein CASIQGAYEQYF.

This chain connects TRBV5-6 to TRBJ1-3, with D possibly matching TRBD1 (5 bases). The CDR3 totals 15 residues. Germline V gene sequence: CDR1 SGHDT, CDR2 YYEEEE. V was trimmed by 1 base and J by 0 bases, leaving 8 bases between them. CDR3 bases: TGTGCCAGCAGCTTGCAGGGCGTCTCTGGAAACACCATATATTTT. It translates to CASSLQGVSGNTIYF.

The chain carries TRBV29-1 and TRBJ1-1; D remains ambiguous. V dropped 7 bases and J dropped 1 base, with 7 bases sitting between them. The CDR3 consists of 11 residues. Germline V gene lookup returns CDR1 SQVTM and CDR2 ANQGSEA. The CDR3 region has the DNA TGCAGCGCCATAACGAACACTGAAGCTTTCTTT. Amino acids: CSAITNTEAFF. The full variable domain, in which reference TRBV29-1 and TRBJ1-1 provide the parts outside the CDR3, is SAVISQKPSRDICQRGTSLTIQCQVDSQVTMMFWYRQQPGQSLTLIATANQGSEATYESGFVIDKFPISRPNLTFSTLTVSNMSPEDSSIYLCSAITNTEAFFGQGTRLTVV.

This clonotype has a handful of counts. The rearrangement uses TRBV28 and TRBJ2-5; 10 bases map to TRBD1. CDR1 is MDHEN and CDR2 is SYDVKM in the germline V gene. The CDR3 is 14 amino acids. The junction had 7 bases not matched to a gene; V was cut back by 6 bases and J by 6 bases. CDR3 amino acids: CASSDRGHKKTQYF. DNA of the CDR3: TGTGCCAGCAGCGACAGGGGGCATAAAAAGACCCAGTACTTC. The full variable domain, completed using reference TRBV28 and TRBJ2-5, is DVKVTQSSRYLVKRTGEKVFLECVQDMDHENMFWYRQDPGLGLRLIYFSYDVKMKEKGDIPEGYSVSREKKERFSLILESASTNQTSMYLCASSDRGHKKTQYFGPGTRLLVL.

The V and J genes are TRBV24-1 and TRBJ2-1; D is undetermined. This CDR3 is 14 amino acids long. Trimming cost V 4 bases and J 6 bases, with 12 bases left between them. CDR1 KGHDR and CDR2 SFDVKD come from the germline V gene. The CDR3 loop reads CATSDTGRLNEQFF. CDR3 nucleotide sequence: TGTGCCACCAGTGACACTGGACGCCTCAATGAGCAGTTCTTC.

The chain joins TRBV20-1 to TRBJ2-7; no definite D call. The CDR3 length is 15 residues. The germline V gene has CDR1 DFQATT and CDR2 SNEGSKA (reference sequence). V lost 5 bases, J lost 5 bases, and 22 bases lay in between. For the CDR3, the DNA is TGCAGTGCTCGCCGGCCCGGGCCGGTAATGGACGAGCAGTACTTC. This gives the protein CSARRPGPVMDEQYF.

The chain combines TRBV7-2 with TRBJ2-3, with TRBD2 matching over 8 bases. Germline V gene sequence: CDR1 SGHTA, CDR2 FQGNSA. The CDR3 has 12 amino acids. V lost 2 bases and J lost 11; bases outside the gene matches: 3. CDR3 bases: TGTGCCAGCAGCTTATTCGGGGGGGTGCAGTATTTT. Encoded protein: CASSLFGGVQYF.

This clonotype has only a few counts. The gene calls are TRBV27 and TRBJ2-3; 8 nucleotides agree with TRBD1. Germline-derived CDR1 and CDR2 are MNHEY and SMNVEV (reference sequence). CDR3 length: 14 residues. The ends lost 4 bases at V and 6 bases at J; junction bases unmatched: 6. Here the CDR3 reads CASSYGQGLDTQYF. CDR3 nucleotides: TGTGCCAGCAGTTACGGACAGGGTTTGGATACGCAGTATTTT.

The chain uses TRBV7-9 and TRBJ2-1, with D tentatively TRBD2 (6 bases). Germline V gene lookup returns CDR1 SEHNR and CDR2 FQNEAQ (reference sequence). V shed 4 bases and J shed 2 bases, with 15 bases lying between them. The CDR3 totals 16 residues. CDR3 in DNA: TGTGCCAGCAGCTCGGTGGGGGACTTACCCTACAATGAGCAGTTCTTC. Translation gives CASSSVGDLPYNEQFF.

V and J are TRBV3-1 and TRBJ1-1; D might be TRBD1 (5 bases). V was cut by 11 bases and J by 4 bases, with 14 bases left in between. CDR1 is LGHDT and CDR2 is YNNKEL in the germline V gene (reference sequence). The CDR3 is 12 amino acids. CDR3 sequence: CAGTGGFTEAFF. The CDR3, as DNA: TGTGCCGGCACTGGGGGATTCACTGAAGCTTTCTTT.

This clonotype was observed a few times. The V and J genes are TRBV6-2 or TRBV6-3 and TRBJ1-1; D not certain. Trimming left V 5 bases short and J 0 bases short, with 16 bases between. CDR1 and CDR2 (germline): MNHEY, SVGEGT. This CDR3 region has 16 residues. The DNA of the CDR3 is TGTGCCAGCAGTCCCACAGTGGTGTGGATGAACACTGAAGCTTTCTTT. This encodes CASSPTVVWMNTEAFF.

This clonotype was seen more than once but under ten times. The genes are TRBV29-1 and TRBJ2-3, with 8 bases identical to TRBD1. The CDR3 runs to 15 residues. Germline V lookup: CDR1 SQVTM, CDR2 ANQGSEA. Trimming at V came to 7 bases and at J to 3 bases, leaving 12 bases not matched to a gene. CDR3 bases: TGCAGCGCCGAACTGGACAGGGCTCGTACAGATACGCAGTATTTT. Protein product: CSAELDRARTDTQYF.

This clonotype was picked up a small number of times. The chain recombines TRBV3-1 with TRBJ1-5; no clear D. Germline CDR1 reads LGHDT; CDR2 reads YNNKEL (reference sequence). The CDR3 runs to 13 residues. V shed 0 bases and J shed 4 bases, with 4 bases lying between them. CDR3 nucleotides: TGTGCCAGCAGCCAAGATACGAATCAGCCCCAGCATTTT. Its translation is CASSQDTNQPQHF.

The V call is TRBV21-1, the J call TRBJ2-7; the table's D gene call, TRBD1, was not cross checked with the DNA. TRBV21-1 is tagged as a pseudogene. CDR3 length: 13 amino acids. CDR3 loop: CASSKGPTYEQYF. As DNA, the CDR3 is TGTGCCAGCAGCAAGGGGCCTACCTACGAGCAGTACTTC.